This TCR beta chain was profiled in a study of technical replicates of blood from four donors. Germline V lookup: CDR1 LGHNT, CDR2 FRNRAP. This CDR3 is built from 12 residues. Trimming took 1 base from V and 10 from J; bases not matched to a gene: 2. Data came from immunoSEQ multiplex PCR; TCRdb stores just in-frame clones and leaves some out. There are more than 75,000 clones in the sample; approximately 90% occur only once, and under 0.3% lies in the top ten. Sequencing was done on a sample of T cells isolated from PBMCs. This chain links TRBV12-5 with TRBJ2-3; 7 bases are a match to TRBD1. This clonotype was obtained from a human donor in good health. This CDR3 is CASGLDRGAQYF. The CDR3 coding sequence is TGTGCTAGTGGTTTGGACAGGGGTGCGCAGTATTTT.